Following are 22 T cell receptor beta chains from one sample sequenced in a study of cytomegalovirus exposure and HLA in healthy donors. The PCR had 60 Vbeta and 13 Jbeta primers. The table came from immunoSEQ multiplex PCR; TCRdb's copy has only in-frame clones and leaves some out. Its listing shows approximately 150,000 clones. Source material: PBMCs. The receptors here all came from a woman aged 40-49 years in good health and CMV-seronegative.

The V and J genes are TRBV6-6 and TRBJ1-6; perhaps TRBD1 as D (6 bases). CDR3 length: 14 amino acids. Germline CDR1 reads MNHNY; CDR2 reads SVGAGI (reference sequence). Trimming took off 6 bases at V and 9 bases at J, with 15 bases between the two ends. The CDR3 here is CASSPTGLTSPLHF. CDR3 DNA sequence: TGTGCCAGCAGCCCCACAGGGCTCACTTCACCCCTCCACTTT.

V and J are TRBV19 and TRBJ2-3, with D maybe TRBD1 (6 bases). V gave up 4 bases and J gave up 2 bases, with 16 bases separating them. The CDR3 has 16 residues. Germline CDR1 and CDR2: LNHDA and SQIVND (reference sequence). Written as DNA, the CDR3 is TGTGCCAGTAGTAGGGTGGACAGTATTCCCACAGATACGCAGTATTTT. Translation gives CASSRVDSIPTDTQYF.

The chain recombines TRBV19 with TRBJ2-3; 8 positions match TRBD2. The germline V gene encodes CDR1 LNHDA and CDR2 SQIVND (reference sequence). The CDR3 has 16 residues. J was trimmed by 0 bases and V by 4 bases; bases with no gene match: 6. CDR3 DNA: TGTGCCAGTAGTAAGTCCCCGGGGGGGAGCACAGATACGCAGTATTTT. This sequence encodes CASSKSPGGSTDTQYF.

CDR3 loop: CASSTGYSTDTQYF. The CDR3 DNA follows: TGTGCCAGCAGTACGGGGTATAGCACAGATACGCAGTATTTT. The rearrangement joins TRBV28 to TRBJ2-3; TRBD2 might be the D (5 bases). There are 14 residues in the CDR3. Germline-derived CDR1 and CDR2 are MDHEN and SYDVKM. The V end was cut by 5 bases, the J end by 0 bases, with 9 bases between.

This rearrangement joins TRBV28 to TRBJ1-3; 7 nucleotides line up with TRBD1. Germline-derived CDR1 and CDR2 are MDHEN and SYDVKM. J was trimmed by 3 bases and V by 6 bases; bases with no gene match: 8. The CDR3 spans 15 residues. CDR3 residues: CASSSTGADGNTIYF. As DNA, the CDR3 is TGTGCCAGCAGCTCCACAGGGGCAGATGGAAACACCATATATTTT.

V usage is TRBV15 and J usage is TRBJ1-2, with 12 nucleotides matching TRBD1. Losses at the gene ends were 3 bases for V and 7 bases for J; bases not matched to a gene: 9. This CDR3 is 16 amino acids long. Per the germline V gene, CDR1 is LNHNV and CDR2 is YYDKDF (reference sequence). This CDR3 is CATSRITGQGAFGYTF. The CDR3 DNA reads TGTGCCACCAGCAGGATCACGGGACAGGGGGCTTTTGGCTACACCTTC.

DNA for the CDR3: TGTGCCAGCAGCTTTGGGACAGCGAACACTGAAGCTTTCTTT. This codes for CASSFGTANTEAFF. The chain combines TRBV5-8 with TRBJ1-1; 7 bases agree with TRBD1. The CDR3 is 14 amino acids. Germline-derived CDR1 and CDR2 are SGHTS and YDEGEE. The V segment lost 2 bases and the J segment 1 base; nucleotides outside the gene matches: 2.

This sequence joins TRBV9 and TRBJ2-5, with 9 bases aligning to TRBD1. V was clipped by 5 bases and J by 3 bases; unmatched bases: 5. In germline, CDR1 is SGDLS, CDR2 YYNGEE. The CDR3 totals 14 residues. The CDR3 bases are TGTGCCAGCAGGGGGGACAGGGACGAAGAGACCCAGTACTTC. As protein: CASRGDRDEETQYF.

The chain carries TRBV19 and TRBJ1-1; D ambiguous. The germline V gene encodes CDR1 LNHDA and CDR2 SQIVND (reference sequence). V was trimmed by 7 bases and J by 5 bases, leaving 14 bases between them. This CDR3 region has 13 residues. The CDR3 DNA reads TGTGCCAGTACCATAGGCGGGAGGACTGAAGCTTTCTTT. It is translated as CASTIGGRTEAFF.

The chain carries TRBV7-9 and TRBJ1-4, with D unresolved. V lost 5 bases and J lost 4, with 11 bases in between. The germline V gene encodes CDR1 SEHNR and CDR2 FQNEAQ (reference sequence). The CDR3 is 14 amino acids. The CDR3 nucleotides are TGTGCCAGCAGCCTACCGGGTGGTAATGAAAAACTGTTTTTT. Encoded protein: CASSLPGGNEKLFF.

V is TRBV21-1 and J is TRBJ1-2. TRBV21-1 is classified as a pseudogene. This CDR3 is built from 18 residues. The CDR3 sequence is CASSKGESCAGSNYGYTF. The CDR3 region has the DNA TGTGCCAGCAGCAAAGGTGAATCCTGCGCGGGAAGTAACTATGGCTACACCTTC.

The chain is built from TRBV6-1 and TRBJ1-2, with 10 bases identical to TRBD1. V gave up 5 bases and J gave up 5 bases; unmatched junction bases: 5. This CDR3 has 14 residues. The germline gives CDR1 MNHNS, CDR2 SASEGT. The CDR3 bases are TGTGCCAGCAGTCCCCGGACAGGGGGATATGGCTACACCTTC. Protein: CASSPRTGGYGYTF.

DNA for the CDR3: TGTGCCAGCAGTGGAGACAGAGGTGAAAAACTGTTTTTT. It specifies CASSGDRGEKLFF. This chain connects TRBV6-1 to TRBJ1-4; D perhaps matches TRBD1 (5 bases). V lost 4 bases to trimming and J lost 7 bases, with 10 bases between them. This CDR3 region has 13 residues. Germline V gene data show CDR1 as MNHNS and CDR2 as SASEGT.

The gene calls are TRBV9 and TRBJ2-2, with TRBD1 as a possible D gene (5 bases). CDR1 is SGDLS, CDR2 YYNGEE, per germline. V lost 0 bases and J lost 5, with 11 bases in between. The CDR3 sequence is 15 residues long. CDR3 sequence reads: CASSVVGRDTGELFF. CDR3 nucleotides: TGTGCCAGCAGCGTAGTGGGGCGCGATACCGGGGAGCTGTTTTTT.

V usage is TRBV9 and J usage is TRBJ1-5; TRBD1 matches at 9 bases. Looked up from germline, CDR1 is SGDLS and CDR2 is YYNGEE. The CDR3 runs to 15 residues. The V gene end was trimmed by 3 bases and the J gene end by 4 bases; junction bases not matched to a gene: 5. The CDR3 sequence is CASSGGTGKNQPQHF. The CDR3 DNA is TGTGCCAGCAGCGGCGGGACAGGGAAAAATCAGCCCCAGCATTTT. Full variable domain (remainder filled in from reference TRBV9 and TRBJ1-5): DSGVTQTPKHLITATGQRVTLRCSPRSGDLSVYWYQQSLDQGLQFLIQYYNGEERAKGNILERFSAQQFPDLHSELNLSSLELGDSALYFCASSGGTGKNQPQHFGDGTRLSIL.

J is TRBJ1-2 and V is TRBV28; unclear D gene. V was clipped by 2 bases and J by 2 bases, with 12 bases between them. The CDR3 has 15 amino acids. Germline V gene data show CDR1 as MDHEN and CDR2 as SYDVKM. CDR3 sequence reads: CASSLEPRSNYGYTF. The CDR3 DNA reads as TGTGCCAGCAGTTTAGAACCGCGTTCAAACTATGGCTACACCTTC.

This chain links TRBV7-2 with TRBJ1-2; unclear D gene. Germline lookup yields CDR1 SGHTA and CDR2 FQGNSA. With 6 bases removed from V and 4 bases from J, the gap between germline ends came to 15 bases. The CDR3 loop spans 14 amino acids. CDR3 residues: CASRSSNSFYGYTF. CDR3 sequence (DNA): TGTGCCAGCAGAAGTTCTAACAGCTTCTATGGCTACACCTTC.

The chain employs TRBV6-1 and TRBJ1-2, with D maybe TRBD1 (6 bases). In germline, CDR1 is MNHNS, CDR2 SASEGT. The CDR3 is made up of 13 amino acids. V lost 9 bases to trimming and J lost 3 bases, with 14 bases between them. The CDR3 DNA is TGTGCCAGTATATGGGCAGGGGACTATGGCTACACCTTC. Residues: CASIWAGDYGYTF.

The rearrangement uses TRBV19 and TRBJ1-5; 10 nucleotides agree with TRBD1. The CDR3 spans 16 residues. With V trimmed by 9 bases and J by 0 bases, 8 bases remained unmatched. Germline lookup yields CDR1 LNHDA and CDR2 SQIVND (reference sequence). This CDR3 reads CASRDRGWNSNQPQHF. DNA of the CDR3: TGTGCCAGCCGGGACAGGGGATGGAATAGCAATCAGCCCCAGCATTTT.

V and J are TRBV28 and TRBJ2-7, with 8 nucleotides matching TRBD2. CDR1 and CDR2 (germline): MDHEN, SYDVKM. There are 13 residues in the CDR3. J lost 3 bases, V lost 7 bases, and 5 bases had no gene match. This chain's CDR3 is CASKSGGHYEQYF. The CDR3 nucleotides are TGTGCCAGCAAATCGGGGGGGCACTACGAGCAGTACTTC.

V usage is TRBV9 and J usage is TRBJ1-1; a weak D match, TRBD1 (5 bases). Germline lookup yields CDR1 SGDLS and CDR2 YYNGEE. This CDR3 has 12 amino acids. V lost 4 bases to trimming and J lost 10 bases, with 14 bases between them. The CDR3 coding sequence is TGTGCCAGCAGCCCAGCCGGGGGAGCAGCTTTCTTT. Protein product: CASSPAGGAAFF.

As to this clone: Relative to the germline gene, one junction end is altered; a read error may explain this. V is TRBV7-7 and J is TRBJ2-1; 7 bases agree with TRBD2. The CDR3 runs 16 residues. Germline CDR1 and CDR2: SSHAT and FNYEAQ (reference sequence). CDR3 residues: CASSLAAAGQRNEQFF. CDR3 DNA: TGTGCTAGCAGCTTAGCCGCAGCGGGGCAAAGGAATGAGCAGTTCTTC.